This note documents a single T cell receptor (beta chain) sequence. Original processing methods: Using reference gene primer amplification, nucleated cell counts were estimated. Profiling relied on immunoSEQ multiplex PCR, and the TCRdb table lists in-frame clones only, not all of them. That table gives V, J and clone size, and the DNA gave D and trimming. The sample holds about 150,000 clones, 70% to 90% seen once. This specimen belongs to a study of blood T cell repertoires in COVID-19. With 7 bases removed from V and 7 bases from J, the gap between germline ends came to 16 bases. This CDR3 is built from 13 residues.

The sample taken for sequencing was peripheral blood. The rearrangement uses TRBV12-3 or TRBV12-4 and TRBJ1-2; D unclear. This sequence originates from an older woman with COVID-19, enrolled during active disease. CDR3 DNA sequence: TGTGCCAGCACCTCCCGTAACGGCGGTGGCTACACCTTC. Translation: CASTSRNGGGYTF.